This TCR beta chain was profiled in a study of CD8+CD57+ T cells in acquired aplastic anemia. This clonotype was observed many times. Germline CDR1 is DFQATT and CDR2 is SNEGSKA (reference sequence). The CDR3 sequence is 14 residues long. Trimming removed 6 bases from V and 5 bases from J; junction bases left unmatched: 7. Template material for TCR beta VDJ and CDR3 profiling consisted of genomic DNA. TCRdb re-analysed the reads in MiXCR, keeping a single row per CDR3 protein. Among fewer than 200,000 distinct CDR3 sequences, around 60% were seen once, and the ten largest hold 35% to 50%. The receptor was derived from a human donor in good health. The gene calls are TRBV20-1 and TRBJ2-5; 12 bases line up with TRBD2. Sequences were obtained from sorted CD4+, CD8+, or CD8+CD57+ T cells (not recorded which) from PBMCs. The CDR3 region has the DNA TGCAGTGCCGGGACTAGCGGGCTGATGGAGACCCAGTACTTC. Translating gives CSAGTSGLMETQYF.